Shown below are 32 T cell receptor beta chains from a single sample sequenced in a study of T cells after yellow fever vaccination. A single record per CDR3 protein comes from TCRdb applying MiXCR to the 5' RACE reads. The sample contains hundreds of thousands of distinct CDR3 sequences, less than 25% of which appear only once. Sequencing used PBMCs, obtained about 20 days after the first yellow fever vaccination. Receptors originate from a man between 18 and 35 years old who received the YFV17D yellow fever vaccine.

The V gene is TRBV7-9, the J gene TRBJ1-2; 11 bases map to TRBD1. CDR3 length: 17 residues. Germline assignment: CDR1 SEHNR and CDR2 FQNEAQ (reference sequence). Trimming took 2 bases from V and 4 from J; bases not matched to a gene: 9. The CDR3, as DNA: TGTGCCAGCAGCTTATCACGGACAGGGGGCGCCGGCTATGGCTACACCTTC. This codes for CASSLSRTGGAGYGYTF.

The rearrangement joins TRBV6-5 to TRBJ2-1, with a possible D match to TRBD1 (6 bases). V was cut by 7 bases and J by 0 bases, with 19 bases left in between. There are 17 residues in the CDR3. CDR1 and CDR2 from the germline V gene are MNHEY and SVGAGI. The CDR3 reads CASNLDSIHLSYNEQFF. In DNA, the CDR3 is TGTGCCAGCAATTTGGACAGTATACACCTCTCCTACAATGAGCAGTTCTTC.

This chain joins TRBV12-3 or TRBV12-4 and TRBJ2-2; D perhaps matches TRBD1 (5 bases). Trimming stripped 5 bases from V and 2 bases from J, with 9 bases between. This CDR3 is built from 14 residues. CDR3: CASSIGHNTGELFF. In DNA, the CDR3 is TGTGCCAGCAGTATCGGACATAACACCGGGGAGCTGTTTTTT.

The genes are TRBV14 and TRBJ1-3; TRBD1 matches at 10 bases. Trimming at V came to 3 bases and at J to 7 bases, leaving 3 bases not matched to a gene. CDR1 SGHDN and CDR2 FVKESK come from the germline V gene. The CDR3 runs 14 residues. The CDR3 sequence is CASSQDRGWNTIYF. Written as DNA, the CDR3 is TGTGCCAGCAGCCAGGACAGGGGGTGGAACACCATATATTTT.

In its sample, this clonotype was seen many times. The chain is built from TRBV5-1 and TRBJ2-6, with D unclear. Germline values: CDR1 SGHRS, CDR2 YFSETQ. The length of the CDR3 is 14 residues. With 3 bases removed from V and 4 bases from J, the gap between germline ends came to 8 bases. CDR3 amino acids: CASSWYSGANVLTF. Here the CDR3 DNA reads TGCGCCAGCAGCTGGTACAGCGGGGCCAACGTCCTGACTTTC.

This clonotype was observed a few times. The chain employs TRBV7-2 and TRBJ1-1; 12 bases agree with TRBD1. Germline V gene data show CDR1 as SGHTA and CDR2 as FQGNSA. J was trimmed by 8 bases and V by 8 bases; bases with no gene match: 12. The length of the CDR3 is 15 residues. The CDR3 region is CASRVSGTGGAEAFF. CDR3 DNA sequence: TGTGCCAGCCGAGTATCCGGGACAGGGGGCGCGGAAGCTTTCTTT.

The chain carries TRBV5-1 and TRBJ1-1, with D possibly matching TRBD1 (5 bases). The CDR3 runs 14 residues. Germline CDR1 SGHRS, CDR2 YFSETQ. V lost 2 bases, J lost 3 bases, and 11 bases lay in between. DNA of the CDR3: TGCGCCAGCAGCTTCGTTGGGGGAGACACTGAAGCTTTCTTT. It encodes CASSFVGGDTEAFF.

This clonotype has a handful of counts. The V gene is TRBV7-2, the J gene TRBJ2-5, with D tentatively TRBD1 (5 bases). Trimming left V 1 base short and J 1 base short, with 13 bases between. Germline V gene data show CDR1 as SGHTA and CDR2 as FQGNSA. This CDR3 is built from 16 residues. The CDR3 spells CASSLETVHPQETQYF. Here the CDR3 DNA reads TGTGCCAGCAGCTTAGAGACAGTTCACCCCCAAGAGACCCAGTACTTC.

This clonotype was found a few times. The chain uses TRBV11-2 and TRBJ2-1; 8 bases are shared with TRBD1. This CDR3 has 17 amino acids. The germline V gene encodes CDR1 SGHAT and CDR2 FQNNGV. The trim removed 0 bases at V and 6 bases at J, leaving 10 bases unmatched. CDR3 amino acids: CASSLDVDRAMGNEQFF. In nucleotides, the CDR3 is TGTGCCAGCAGCTTAGATGTGGACAGGGCAATGGGCAATGAGCAGTTCTTC.

The chain is built from TRBV28 and TRBJ2-3; possible D gene TRBD2, 6 bases. This CDR3 contains 15 residues. Germline values: CDR1 MDHEN, CDR2 SYDVKM. Trimming removed 4 bases from V and 4 bases from J, with 15 bases in between. The CDR3 reads CASSSPGERADTQYF. The DNA for the CDR3 is TGTGCCAGCAGTTCCCCGGGGGAAAGGGCAGATACGCAGTATTTT.

This clonotype appeared a few times. The chain links TRBV12-3 or TRBV12-4 to TRBJ2-7; TRBD2 is a possible D gene (6 bases). The CDR3 consists of 15 residues. The V gene lost 3 bases and the J gene lost 2 bases, with 14 bases spanning the gap. Here the CDR3 DNA reads TGTGCCAGCAGTTTCTTACCGGGACTTACCTACGAGCAGTACTTC. Encoded protein: CASSFLPGLTYEQYF.

In the case of this clonotype: This may be a read error: a much more frequent sequence differs by one nucleotide. The V gene is TRBV7-9, the J gene TRBJ2-2, with D maybe TRBD1 (5 bases). The CDR3 is made up of 14 amino acids. The germline V gene has CDR1 SEHNR and CDR2 FQNEAQ (reference sequence). The CDR3 spells CPSSLQGSRGELFF. For the CDR3, the DNA is TGTCCCAGCAGCCTCCAGGGCAGCCGCGGGGAGCTGTTTTTT.

Only a few counts were recorded for this clonotype. The rearrangement links TRBV7-6 to TRBJ2-3; D is perhaps TRBD1 (5 bases). Trimming removed 2 bases at V and 0 bases at J, with 12 bases between. Germline V gene sequence: CDR1 SGHVS, CDR2 FNYEAQ. The CDR3 spans 16 residues. CDR3 DNA sequence: TGTGCCAGCAGCTTAATACCAGGGCATAGCACAGATACGCAGTATTTT. It specifies CASSLIPGHSTDTQYF.

V gene TRBV12-3 or TRBV12-4 combines with J gene TRBJ2-1; perhaps TRBD1 as D (5 bases). CDR3 length: 15 amino acids. Trimming cost V 3 bases and J 0 bases, with 9 bases left between them. The CDR3 sequence is CASSFDSSSYNEQFF. Here the CDR3 DNA reads TGTGCCAGCAGTTTTGACAGCAGCTCCTACAATGAGCAGTTCTTC.

A few counts support this clonotype. Here the CDR3 DNA reads TGTGCCAGCAGATACCCCGGGAATGGCTACACCTTC. Translating it yields CASRYPGNGYTF. V is TRBV12-3 or TRBV12-4 and J is TRBJ1-2; D is unresolved. The V end was cut by 6 bases, the J end by 6 bases, with 11 bases between. CDR3 length: 12 amino acids.

Only a few counts were recorded for this clonotype. The rearrangement joins TRBV7-9 to TRBJ2-2, with 11 nucleotides matching TRBD2. This CDR3 is built from 16 residues. Germline loops: CDR1 SEHNR, CDR2 FQNEAQ (reference sequence). V lost 6 bases, J lost 0 bases, and 3 bases stayed unmatched. The CDR3 here is CASRTSGATNTGELFF. DNA for the CDR3: TGTGCCAGCAGGACTAGCGGGGCTACGAACACCGGGGAGCTGTTTTTT.

The sample holds a few counts of this clonotype. This chain joins TRBV4-1 and TRBJ1-2; D unresolved. Germline V lookup: CDR1 MGHRA, CDR2 YSYEKL. With 1 base removed from V and 14 bases from J, the gap between germline ends came to 14 bases. There are 12 residues in the CDR3. This CDR3 reads CASSQVRRSKTF. In DNA form, the CDR3 reads TGCGCCAGCAGCCAAGTCAGGAGGAGTAAAACCTTC.

This chain links TRBV27 with TRBJ2-2, with 8 positions matching TRBD2. This CDR3 spans 14 amino acids. With V trimmed by 5 bases and J by 1 base, 0 bases remained unmatched. The germline V gene encodes CDR1 MNHEY and CDR2 SMNVEV (reference sequence). CDR3 sequence (DNA): TGTGCCAGCAGTGCGGGGGGGAACACCGGGGAGCTGTTTTTT. It yields the protein CASSAGGNTGELFF.

In its sample, this clonotype was seen many times. The rearrangement links TRBV6-2 or TRBV6-3 to TRBJ2-2; D is possibly TRBD1 or TRBD2 (5 bases each). The CDR3 length is 15 residues. Trimming took 5 bases from V and 0 from J, leaving 10 bases between them. CDR1 is MNHEY and CDR2 is SVGEGT in the germline V gene. CDR3 in DNA: TGTGCCAGCAGTCCTGGGACGGCGAACACCGGGGAGCTGTTTTTT. Translation: CASSPGTANTGELFF.

In its sample, this clonotype was seen a few times. V and J are TRBV20-1 and TRBJ2-2, with 12 bases matching TRBD2. CDR1 is DFQATT and CDR2 is SNEGSKA in the germline V gene (reference sequence). The V gene end was trimmed by 6 bases and the J gene end by 7 bases; junction bases not matched to a gene: 15. CDR3 length: 17 residues. Written as DNA, the CDR3 is TGCAGTGCGGAAACCGGGACTAGCGGGCCTGGGCGCGGGGAGCTGTTTTTT. Translating it yields CSAETGTSGPGRGELFF.

This clonotype has just a few counts. V is TRBV7-2 and J is TRBJ2-7, with a possible D match to TRBD1 (7 bases). Germline V gene lookup returns CDR1 SGHTA and CDR2 FQGNSA. The CDR3 consists of 14 residues. Trimming removed 5 bases at V and 2 bases at J, with 13 bases between. CDR3 coding DNA: TGTGCCAGCAGCCCCCAGGGGGGCCCCTACGAGCAGTACTTC. Translating gives CASSPQGGPYEQYF.

This clonotype was counted only a few times. V and J are TRBV7-2 and TRBJ1-5; a possible D gene is TRBD1 (5 bases). V was pared by 7 bases and J by 7 bases, with 11 bases between. The germline V gene has CDR1 SGHTA and CDR2 FQGNSA. This CDR3 comprises 12 residues. Here the CDR3 reads CASTRWGQPQHF. Written as DNA, the CDR3 is TGTGCCAGCACCCGTTGGGGGCAGCCCCAGCATTTT.

This chain links TRBV7-9 with TRBJ2-3; a possible D gene is TRBD1 (6 bases). The length of the CDR3 is 15 residues. Germline CDR1 is SEHNR and CDR2 is FQNEAQ (reference sequence). Trimming took 2 bases from V and 5 from J, leaving 14 bases between them. The CDR3 protein is CASSLRGQSLDTQYF. The CDR3 bases are TGTGCCAGCAGCTTAAGGGGACAAAGTCTAGATACGCAGTATTTT.

This sequence joins TRBV20-1 and TRBJ2-7; 9 bases are shared with TRBD1. Unmatched junction bases numbered 5, after V lost 4 bases and J lost 1 base. This CDR3 is built from 14 residues. CDR1 DFQATT and CDR2 SNEGSKA come from the germline V gene (reference sequence). The CDR3 DNA reads TGCAGTGCTACCGGACAGGGGAAGTCCTACGAGCAGTACTTC. It codes for CSATGQGKSYEQYF.

This clonotype appeared a few times. This chain links TRBV27 with TRBJ1-1, with TRBD1 as a possible D gene (5 bases). V lost 5 bases to trimming and J lost 7 bases, with 11 bases between them. The CDR3 spans 12 residues. Germline V CDR1 and CDR2: MNHEY, SMNVEV (reference sequence). The CDR3 loop is CASSLLGREAFF. In DNA, the CDR3 is TGTGCCAGCAGTCTTTTGGGACGTGAAGCTTTCTTT.

This clonotype came up a few times. The chain has TRBV10-3 and TRBJ1-1, with 8 positions matching TRBD1. The CDR3 spans 14 residues. After removal of 2 bases from V and 1 base from J, the junction contained 0 bases not matched to a gene. Germline V lookup: CDR1 ENHRY, CDR2 SYGVKD. The CDR3 nucleotides are TGTGCCATCAGTGAGGGACAGGGGAACACTGAAGCTTTCTTT. Encoded protein: CAISEGQGNTEAFF.

The rearrangement links TRBV12-3 or TRBV12-4 to TRBJ2-7; the D is unclear. CDR3 size: 13 residues. Trimming left V 3 bases short and J 2 bases short, with 8 bases between. The CDR3 loop is CASSFWLTYEQYF. CDR3 nucleotides: TGTGCCAGCAGTTTTTGGTTAACCTACGAGCAGTACTTC.

Only a few counts were recorded for this clonotype. The chain is built from TRBV20-1 and TRBJ2-5, with 9 bases that match TRBD2. CDR3 length equals 15 residues. The germline V gene encodes CDR1 DFQATT and CDR2 SNEGSKA (reference sequence). J gave up 2 bases and V 5 bases, and 9 bases lay outside the gene matches. The CDR3 is CSAQISGGRQETQYF. The CDR3, as DNA: TGCAGTGCTCAGATTAGCGGGGGTAGGCAAGAGACCCAGTACTTC.

The chain links TRBV30 to TRBJ2-2; 10 nucleotides agree with TRBD2. After removal of 3 bases from V and 5 bases from J, the junction contained 3 bases not matched to a gene. The V gene's germline CDR1 is GTSNPN and CDR2 SVGIG (reference sequence). The length of the CDR3 is 14 residues. CDR3 in amino acids: CAWRIAGGTGELFF. The DNA for the CDR3 is TGTGCCTGGAGGATAGCGGGGGGAACCGGGGAGCTGTTTTTT.

The V and J genes are TRBV3-1 and TRBJ1-1; D not certain. The CDR3 runs 12 residues. Trimming stripped 5 bases from V and 5 bases from J, with 9 bases between. Germline V gene sequence: CDR1 LGHDT, CDR2 YNNKEL (reference sequence). The CDR3 here is CASSVGWTEAFF. DNA of the CDR3: TGTGCCAGCAGCGTGGGTTGGACTGAAGCTTTCTTT.

There are a few counts of this clonotype. The chain links TRBV24-1 to TRBJ2-1; D perhaps matches TRBD1 (5 bases). The V end lost 3 bases, the J end lost 12 bases, and 11 bases lay between the germline ends. Germline V gene sequence: CDR1 KGHDR, CDR2 SFDVKD. The length of the CDR3 is 12 residues. The CDR3 reads CATSDTTDLQFF. CDR3 in DNA: TGTGCCACCAGTGATACGACAGACCTGCAGTTCTTC.

This clonotype was seen a few times. The rearrangement links TRBV12-3 or TRBV12-4 to TRBJ1-1; tentative D call: TRBD1 (5 bases). There are 15 residues in the CDR3. The V end lost 0 bases, the J end lost 5 bases, and 13 bases lay between the germline ends. The DNA for the CDR3 is TGTGCCAGCAGTTTAGCCGGGACGGTGGGGACTGAAGCTTTCTTT. This encodes CASSLAGTVGTEAFF.